Below are 8 T cell receptor beta chains sequenced from a single sample in a study of Ad26.COV2.S vaccination and SARS-CoV-2 variants. Measured with immunoSEQ multiplex PCR; TCRdb has only the in-frame clones, and not every one. The sample comprises hundreds of thousands of clones, about 92% of which are singletons, and about 3.8% rests with the top ten. Material: peripheral blood, obtained after recovery from COVID-19. The receptors were gathered from a human donor who had recovered from COVID-19.

The V gene is TRBV7-2, the J gene TRBJ2-5, with D uncertain. V was pared by 1 base and J by 3 bases, with 12 bases between. CDR1 and CDR2 (germline): SGHTA, FQGNSA. CDR3 length: 15 amino acids. In DNA, the CDR3 is TGTGCCAGCAGCTTAGGGCAGAAATACGAAGAGACCCAGTACTTC. Translating it yields CASSLGQKYEETQYF.

The genes are TRBV3-1 (or the pseudogene TRBV3-2) and TRBJ1-2; a weak D match, TRBD1 (6 bases). Germline V lookup: CDR1 LGHDT, CDR2 YNNKEL (reference sequence). The CDR3 spans 14 residues. The ends were cut back, 4 bases at V and 7 bases at J, with 16 bases in the middle. The CDR3 bases are TGTGCCAGCAGCCTTTTGAGACAGGTATCTGGCTACACCTTC. Translating it yields CASSLLRQVSGYTF.

The V and J genes are TRBV7-2 and TRBJ1-1; D not certain. Germline V gene data show CDR1 as SGHTA and CDR2 as FQGNSA. The V end was cut by 5 bases, the J end by 7 bases, with 17 bases between. The CDR3 consists of 14 residues. The DNA for the CDR3 is TGTGCCAGCAGCGTCTCGATGAGGTCGAATGAAGCTTTCTTT. This codes for CASSVSMRSNEAFF.

The chain carries TRBV5-4 and TRBJ2-5; 11 nucleotides agree with TRBD1. V shed 0 bases and J 5 bases; nucleotides not matched to a gene: 3. The length of the CDR3 is 15 residues. Per germline, CDR1 SGHNT and CDR2 YYREEE (reference sequence). The CDR3 sequence: CASSLAGTGGETQYF. CDR3 in DNA: TGTGCCAGCAGCTTGGCCGGGACAGGGGGTGAGACCCAGTACTTC.

This chain connects TRBV27 to TRBJ2-7; the D gene is possibly TRBD2 (6 bases). Germline CDR1 reads MNHEY; CDR2 reads SMNVEV (reference sequence). Trimming stripped 5 bases from V and 2 bases from J, with 16 bases between. The CDR3 contains 15 residues. The CDR3 DNA is TGTGCCAGCAGTCCCTGGACTATCGGAGCCTACGAGCAGTACTTC. It translates to CASSPWTIGAYEQYF.

The V and J genes are TRBV2 and TRBJ2-7, with 11 positions matching TRBD1. With 6 bases clipped from V and 6 bases from J, the junction kept 10 bases outside the gene matches. Germline V gene lookup returns CDR1 SNHLY and CDR2 FYNNEI. The length of the CDR3 is 15 residues. The CDR3, as DNA: TGTGCCAGCAGGGGGACAGGGGGTGCTAAGGGCGAGCAGTACTTC. Translation: CASRGTGGAKGEQYF. Based on the CDR3 plus reference TRBV2 and TRBJ2-7, the full variable domain is EPEVTQTPSHQVTQMGQEVILRCVPISNHLYFYWYRQILGQKVEFLVSFYNNEISEKSEIFDDQFSVERPDGSNFTLKIRSTKLEDSAMYFCASRGTGGAKGEQYFGPGTRLTVT.

V usage is TRBV9 and J usage is TRBJ1-3, with no clear D. Looked up from germline, CDR1 is SGDLS and CDR2 is YYNGEE. This CDR3 region has 16 residues. Trimming stripped 2 bases from V and 1 base from J, with 13 bases between. The DNA for the CDR3 is TGTGCCAGCAGCGTTGGAGGAACACATTCTGGAAACACCATATATTTT. It specifies CASSVGGTHSGNTIYF.

This sequence joins TRBV10-1 and TRBJ2-2, with 8 bases fitting TRBD1. Germline values: CDR1 WNHNN, CDR2 SYGVQD (reference sequence). This CDR3 is 14 amino acids long. Losses at the gene ends were 8 bases for V and 4 bases for J; bases not matched to a gene: 6. In DNA, the CDR3 is TGCGCCAGCCAAAGACAGGGGTCCACCGGGGAGCTGTTTTTT. It codes for CASQRQGSTGELFF.